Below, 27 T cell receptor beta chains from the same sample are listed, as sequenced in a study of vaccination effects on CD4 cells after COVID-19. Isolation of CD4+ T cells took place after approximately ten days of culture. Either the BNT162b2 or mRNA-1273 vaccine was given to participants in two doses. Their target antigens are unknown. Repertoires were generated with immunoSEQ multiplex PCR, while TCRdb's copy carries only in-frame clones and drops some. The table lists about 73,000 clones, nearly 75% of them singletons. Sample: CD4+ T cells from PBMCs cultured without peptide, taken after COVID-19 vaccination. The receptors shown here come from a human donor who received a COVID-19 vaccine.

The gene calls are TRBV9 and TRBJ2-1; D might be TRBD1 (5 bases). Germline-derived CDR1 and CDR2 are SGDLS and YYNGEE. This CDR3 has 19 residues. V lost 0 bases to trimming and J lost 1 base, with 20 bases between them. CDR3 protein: CASSVAFRTQERSYNEQFF. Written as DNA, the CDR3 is TGTGCCAGCAGCGTAGCTTTTAGGACACAGGAGAGGTCCTACAATGAGCAGTTCTTC.

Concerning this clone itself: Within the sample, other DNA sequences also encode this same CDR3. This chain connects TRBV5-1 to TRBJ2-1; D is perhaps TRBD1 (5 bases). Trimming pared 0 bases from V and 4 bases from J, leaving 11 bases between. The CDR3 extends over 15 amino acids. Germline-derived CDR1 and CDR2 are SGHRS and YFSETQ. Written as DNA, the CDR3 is TGCGCCAGCAGCTTGGTGCAGGGTTCATACAATGAGCAGTTCTTC. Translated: CASSLVQGSYNEQFF.

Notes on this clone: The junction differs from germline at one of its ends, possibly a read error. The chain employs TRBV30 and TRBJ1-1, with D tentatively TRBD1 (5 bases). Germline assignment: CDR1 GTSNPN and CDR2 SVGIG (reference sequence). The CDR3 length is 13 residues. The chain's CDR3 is CAWRVTGGTEAFF. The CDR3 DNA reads TGTGCCTGGCGTGTGACGGGGGGGACTGAAGCTTTCTTT.

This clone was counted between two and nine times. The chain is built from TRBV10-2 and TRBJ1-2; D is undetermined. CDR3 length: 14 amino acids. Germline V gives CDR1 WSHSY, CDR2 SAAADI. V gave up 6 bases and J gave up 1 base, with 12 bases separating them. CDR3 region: CASSLGTVNYGYTF. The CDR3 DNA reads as TGCGCCAGCAGCCTGGGAACAGTTAACTATGGCTACACCTTC.

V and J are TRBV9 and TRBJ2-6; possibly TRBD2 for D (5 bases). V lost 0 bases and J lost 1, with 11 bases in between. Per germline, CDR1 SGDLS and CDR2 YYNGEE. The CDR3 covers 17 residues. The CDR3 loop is CASSVAKWRSGANVLTF. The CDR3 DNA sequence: TGTGCCAGCAGCGTAGCCAAGTGGAGGTCTGGGGCCAACGTCCTGACTTTC. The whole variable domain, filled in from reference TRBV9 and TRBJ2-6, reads DSGVTQTPKHLITATGQRVTLRCSPRSGDLSVYWYQQSLDQGLQFLIQYYNGEERAKGNILERFSAQQFPDLHSELNLSSLELGDSALYFCASSVAKWRSGANVLTFGAGSRLTVL.

The CDR3 region is CASSRDTYNEQFF. DNA of the CDR3: TGTGCCAGCAGCCGGGACACATACAATGAGCAGTTCTTC. The chain couples TRBV14 to TRBJ2-1; a weak D match, TRBD1 (6 bases). The CDR3 spans 13 residues. Germline CDR1 SGHDN, CDR2 FVKESK. The V gene lost 4 bases and the J gene lost 4 bases, with 8 bases spanning the gap.

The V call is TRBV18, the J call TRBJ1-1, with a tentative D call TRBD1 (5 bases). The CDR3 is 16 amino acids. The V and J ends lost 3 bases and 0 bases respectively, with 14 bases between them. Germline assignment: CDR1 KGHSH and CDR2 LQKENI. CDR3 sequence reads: CASSPSTGGVNTEAFF. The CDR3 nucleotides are TGTGCCAGCTCACCCAGCACCGGGGGAGTGAACACTGAAGCTTTCTTT.

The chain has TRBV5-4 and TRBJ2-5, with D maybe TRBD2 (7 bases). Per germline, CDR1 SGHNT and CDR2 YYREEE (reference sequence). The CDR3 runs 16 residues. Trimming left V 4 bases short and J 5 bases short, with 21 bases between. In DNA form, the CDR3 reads TGTGCCAGCAGCCCGAGTGGGGGGGGGCTGGGGGAGACCCAGTACTTC. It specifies CASSPSGGGLGETQYF.

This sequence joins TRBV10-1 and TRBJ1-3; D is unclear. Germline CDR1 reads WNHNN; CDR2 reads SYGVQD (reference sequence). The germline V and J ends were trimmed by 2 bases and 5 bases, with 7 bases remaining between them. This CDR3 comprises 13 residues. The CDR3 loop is CASSEDARNTIYF. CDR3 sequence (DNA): TGCGCCAGCAGTGAGGATGCGAGAAACACCATATATTTT.

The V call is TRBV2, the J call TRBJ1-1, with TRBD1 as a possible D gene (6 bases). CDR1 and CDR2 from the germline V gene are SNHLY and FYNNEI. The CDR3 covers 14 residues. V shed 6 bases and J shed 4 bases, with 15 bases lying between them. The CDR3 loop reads CASSQRQVFTEAFF. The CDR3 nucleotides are TGTGCCAGCAGCCAGAGACAGGTGTTCACTGAAGCTTTCTTT.

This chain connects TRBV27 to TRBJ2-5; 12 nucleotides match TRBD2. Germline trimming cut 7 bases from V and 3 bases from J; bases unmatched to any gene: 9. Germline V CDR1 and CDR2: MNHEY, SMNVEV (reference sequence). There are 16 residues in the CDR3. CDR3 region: CASKRLAGVSEETQYF. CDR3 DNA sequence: TGTGCCAGCAAACGACTAGCGGGAGTGAGCGAAGAGACCCAGTACTTC.

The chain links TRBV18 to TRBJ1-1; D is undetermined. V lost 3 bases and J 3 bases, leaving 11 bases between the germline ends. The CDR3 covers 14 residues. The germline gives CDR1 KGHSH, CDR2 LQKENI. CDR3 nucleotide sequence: TGTGCCAGCTCACCCGGAGGTGGGCACACTGAAGCTTTCTTT. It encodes CASSPGGGHTEAFF. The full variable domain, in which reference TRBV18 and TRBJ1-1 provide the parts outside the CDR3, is NAGVMQNPRHLVRRRGQEARLRCSPMKGHSHVYWYRQLPEEGLKFMVYLQKENIIDESGMPKERFSAEFPKEGPSILRIQQVVRGDSAAYFCASSPGGGHTEAFFGQGTRLTVV.

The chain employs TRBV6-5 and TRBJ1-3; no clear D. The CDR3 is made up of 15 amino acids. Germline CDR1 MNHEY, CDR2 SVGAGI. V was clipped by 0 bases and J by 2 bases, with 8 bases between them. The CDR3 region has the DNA TGTGCCAGCAGTTACTCGAGGCAACCTGGAAACACCATATATTTT. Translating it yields CASSYSRQPGNTIYF.

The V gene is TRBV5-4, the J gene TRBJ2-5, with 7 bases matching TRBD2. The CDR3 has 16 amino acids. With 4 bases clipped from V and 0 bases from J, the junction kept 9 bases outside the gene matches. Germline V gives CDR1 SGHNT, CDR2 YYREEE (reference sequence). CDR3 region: CASSQTLADHQETQYF. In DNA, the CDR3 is TGTGCCAGCAGCCAAACCCTAGCGGATCACCAAGAGACCCAGTACTTC.

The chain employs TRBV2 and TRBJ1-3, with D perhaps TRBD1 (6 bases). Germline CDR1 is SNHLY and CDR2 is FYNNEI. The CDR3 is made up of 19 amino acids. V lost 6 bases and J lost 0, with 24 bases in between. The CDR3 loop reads CASSTGQQLSQNSGNTIYF. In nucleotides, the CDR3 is TGTGCCAGCAGCACTGGACAGCAGCTATCTCAAAACTCTGGAAACACCATATATTTT.

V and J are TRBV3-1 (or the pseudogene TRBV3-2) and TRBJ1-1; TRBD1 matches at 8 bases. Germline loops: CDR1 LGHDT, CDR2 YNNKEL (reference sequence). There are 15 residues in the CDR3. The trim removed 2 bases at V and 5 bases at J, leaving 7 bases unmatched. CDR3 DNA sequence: TGTGCCAGCAGCCAAACGACAGGGGTGGGAACTGAAGCTTTCTTT. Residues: CASSQTTGVGTEAFF.

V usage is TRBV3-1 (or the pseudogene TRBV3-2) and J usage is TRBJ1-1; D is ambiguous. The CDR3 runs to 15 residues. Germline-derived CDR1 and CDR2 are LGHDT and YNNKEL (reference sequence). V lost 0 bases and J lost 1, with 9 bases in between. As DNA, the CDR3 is TGTGCCAGCAGCCAAGAGTCCCTAGAGAACACTGAAGCTTTCTTT. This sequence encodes CASSQESLENTEAFF.

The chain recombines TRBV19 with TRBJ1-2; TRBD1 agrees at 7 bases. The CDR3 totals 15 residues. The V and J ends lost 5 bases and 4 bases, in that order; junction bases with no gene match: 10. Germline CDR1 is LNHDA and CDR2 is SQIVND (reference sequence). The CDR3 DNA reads TGTGCCAGTAGTCTCGACAGGGTTTCGAGCTATGGCTACACCTTC. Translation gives CASSLDRVSSYGYTF.

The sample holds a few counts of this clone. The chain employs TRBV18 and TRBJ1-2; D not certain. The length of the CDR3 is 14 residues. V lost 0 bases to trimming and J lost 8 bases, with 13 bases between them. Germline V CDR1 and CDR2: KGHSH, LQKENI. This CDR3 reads CASSPPGGERGYTF. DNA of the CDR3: TGTGCCAGCTCACCACCGGGTGGGGAGCGCGGCTACACCTTC.

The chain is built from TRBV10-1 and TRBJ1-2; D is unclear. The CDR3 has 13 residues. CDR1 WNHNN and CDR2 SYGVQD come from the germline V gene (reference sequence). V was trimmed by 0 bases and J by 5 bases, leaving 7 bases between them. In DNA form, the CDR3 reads TGCGCCAGCAGTGAGTCTCAGTTATATGGCTACACCTTC. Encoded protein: CASSESQLYGYTF.

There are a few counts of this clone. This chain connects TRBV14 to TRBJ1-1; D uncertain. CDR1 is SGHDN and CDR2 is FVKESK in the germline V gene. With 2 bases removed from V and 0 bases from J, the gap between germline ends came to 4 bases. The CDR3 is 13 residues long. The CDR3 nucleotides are TGTGCCAGCAGCCAAAGTCTGAACACTGAAGCTTTCTTT. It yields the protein CASSQSLNTEAFF.

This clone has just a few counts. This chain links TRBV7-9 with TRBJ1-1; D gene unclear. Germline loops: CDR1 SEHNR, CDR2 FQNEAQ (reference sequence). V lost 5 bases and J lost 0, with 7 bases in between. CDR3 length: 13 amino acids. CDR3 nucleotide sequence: TGTGCCAGCAGCCAGACGGTGAACACTGAAGCTTTCTTT. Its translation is CASSQTVNTEAFF.

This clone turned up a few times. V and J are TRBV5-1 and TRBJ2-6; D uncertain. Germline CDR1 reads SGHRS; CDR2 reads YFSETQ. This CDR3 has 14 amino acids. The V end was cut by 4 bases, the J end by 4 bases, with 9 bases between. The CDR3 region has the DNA TGCGCCAGCAGCCCCTGGGCCGGGGCCAACGTCCTGACTTTC. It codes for CASSPWAGANVLTF.

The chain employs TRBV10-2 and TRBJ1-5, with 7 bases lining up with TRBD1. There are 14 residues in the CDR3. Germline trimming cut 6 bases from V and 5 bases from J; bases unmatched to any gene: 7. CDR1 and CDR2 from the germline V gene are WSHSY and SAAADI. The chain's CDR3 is CASRTGVGHQPQHF. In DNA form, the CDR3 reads TGCGCCAGCAGAACAGGGGTGGGTCATCAGCCCCAGCATTTT.

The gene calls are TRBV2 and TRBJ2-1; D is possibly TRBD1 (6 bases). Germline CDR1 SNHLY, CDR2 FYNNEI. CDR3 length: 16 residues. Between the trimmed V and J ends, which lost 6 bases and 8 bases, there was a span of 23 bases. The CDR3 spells CASSLNPGHLLDEQFF. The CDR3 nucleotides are TGTGCCAGCAGCCTTAACCCGGGACATCTCCTCGATGAGCAGTTCTTC.

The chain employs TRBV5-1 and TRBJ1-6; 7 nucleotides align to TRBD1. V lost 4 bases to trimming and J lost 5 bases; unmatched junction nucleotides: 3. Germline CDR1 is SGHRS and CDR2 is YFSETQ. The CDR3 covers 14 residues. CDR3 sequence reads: CASSGTVNNSPLHF. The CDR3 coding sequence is TGCGCCAGCAGCGGGACAGTCAATAATTCACCCCTCCACTTT.

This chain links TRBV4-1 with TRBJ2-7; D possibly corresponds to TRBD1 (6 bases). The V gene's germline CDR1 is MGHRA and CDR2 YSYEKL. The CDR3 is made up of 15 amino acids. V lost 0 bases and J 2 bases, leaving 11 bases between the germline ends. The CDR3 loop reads CASSQEPRGPYEQYV. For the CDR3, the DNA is TGCGCCAGCAGCCAAGAACCCAGGGGACCCTACGAGCAGTACGTC.